This T cell receptor beta chain appears in the sequencing data of a study of shared clonotypes between healthy human individuals. With respect to this clone: No antigen is known for it.

The naive CD8 population came from CD45RO-negative cells selected for CCR7, without terminally differentiated effector memory CD45RA+ cells. The study, taken as a whole, reports: Estimated clonotype richness was generally higher in naive than memory subsets. Sampling involved blood alone; tissue repertoires likely differ.

V lost 4 bases and J lost 0, with 13 bases in between. The CDR3 has 15 residues. Germline CDR1 MNHEY, CDR2 SMNVEV (reference sequence). Template for every sorted-subset replicate PCR totaled around 200 ng DNA, 30,000 to 35,000 T cell genomes. Measured with immunoSEQ multiplex PCR; TCRdb has only the in-frame clones, and not every one. This repertoire shows about 2 million clones, over 85% found once; its top ten account for 1% to 1.5%. The J gene is TRBJ2-7, the V gene TRBV27; D unresolved. The sequencing input was naive CD8+ T cells sorted from blood. This TCR was recovered from a man aged 18 to 29 in good health. This CDR3 is CASSSLGPLSYEQYF. In DNA, the CDR3 is TGTGCCAGCAGTTCCTTAGGGCCCCTCTCCTACGAGCAGTACTTC.